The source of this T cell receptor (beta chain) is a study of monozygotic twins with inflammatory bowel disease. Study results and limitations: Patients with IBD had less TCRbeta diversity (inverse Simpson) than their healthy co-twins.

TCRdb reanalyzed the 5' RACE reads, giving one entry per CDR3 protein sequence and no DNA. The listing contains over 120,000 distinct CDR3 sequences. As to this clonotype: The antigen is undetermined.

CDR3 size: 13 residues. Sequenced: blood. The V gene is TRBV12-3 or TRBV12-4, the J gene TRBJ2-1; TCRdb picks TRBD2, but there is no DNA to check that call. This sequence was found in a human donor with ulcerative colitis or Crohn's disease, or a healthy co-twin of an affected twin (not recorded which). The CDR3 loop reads CASSLKLVHEQFF.